One sample yielded the 29 T cell receptor beta chains listed below, sequenced in a study of technical replicates of blood from several donors. The assay was immunoSEQ multiplex PCR, and TCRdb's table has in-frame clones only and misses some. The table shows some 100,000 clones, with 96% occurring only once. The sequenced sample was T cells isolated from PBMCs. These receptors were collected from a human donor in good health.

A remark on this clone: The junction and the germline gene differ at one end; a read error may be behind it. This chain links TRBV9 with TRBJ2-5; the D is unclear. Germline-derived CDR1 and CDR2 are SGDLS and YYNGEE. This CDR3 contains 14 residues. CDR3 loop: CASSVENHQETQYF. The CDR3 bases are TGTGCCAGCAGCGTAGAGAACCACCAGGAGACCCAGTACTTC.

This chain connects TRBV4-1 to TRBJ2-7; 9 positions match TRBD1. This CDR3 has 17 residues. V shed 1 base and J 6 bases; nucleotides not matched to a gene: 13. The V gene's germline CDR1 is MGHRA and CDR2 YSYEKL. The CDR3 DNA reads TGCGCCAGCAGCCAAGGCTCGTTTCGGGACAGGGAACGCGAGCAGTACTTC. Translation: CASSQGSFRDREREQYF.

The chain's CDR3 is CASSSRTENYGYTF. The CDR3 DNA is TGTGCCAGCAGCTCTAGGACAGAAAACTATGGCTACACCTTC. The genes are TRBV7-9 and TRBJ1-2; the D gene is possibly TRBD1 (6 bases). This CDR3 spans 14 amino acids. Trimming took 4 bases from V and 2 from J, leaving 11 bases between them. Germline loops: CDR1 SEHNR, CDR2 FQNEAQ (reference sequence). The full variable domain, in which reference TRBV7-9 and TRBJ1-2 provide the parts outside the CDR3, is DTGVSQNPRHKITKRGQNVTFRCDPISEHNRLYWYRQTLGQGPEFLTYFQNEAQLEKSRLLSDRFSAERPKGSFSTLEIQRTEQGDSAMYLCASSSRTENYGYTFGSGTRLTVV.

The chain recombines TRBV6-5 with TRBJ1-1; D is ambiguous. V shed 4 bases and J shed 3 bases, with 9 bases lying between them. CDR3 length: 13 amino acids. CDR1 is MNHEY and CDR2 is SVGAGI in the germline V gene. The CDR3 region is CASSLGRDTEAFF. CDR3 DNA sequence: TGTGCCAGCAGTTTAGGCCGGGACACTGAAGCTTTCTTT.

On this clone: Within the sample, other DNA sequences also encode this same CDR3. The genes are TRBV9 and TRBJ2-7, with 9 positions matching TRBD1. The CDR3 runs 14 residues. Per germline, CDR1 SGDLS and CDR2 YYNGEE. Unmatched junction bases numbered 1, after V lost 0 bases and J lost 3 bases. The CDR3 spells CASSVAGQGYEQYF. The CDR3 nucleotides read TGTGCCAGCAGCGTAGCGGGACAGGGCTACGAGCAGTACTTC.

The chain has TRBV5-6 and TRBJ1-3; D may be TRBD1 (5 bases). There are 14 residues in the CDR3. The V end was cut by 1 base, the J end by 2 bases, with 7 bases between. The germline gives CDR1 SGHDT, CDR2 YYEEEE. The CDR3 region has the DNA TGTGCCAGCAGCTTGTACAGGACTGGAAACACCATATATTTT. As protein: CASSLYRTGNTIYF.

J is TRBJ1-1 and V is TRBV13, with D unresolved. This CDR3 region has 17 residues. Germline CDR1 and CDR2: PRHDT and FYEKMQ (reference sequence). The V end was cut by 1 base, the J end by 9 bases, with 24 bases between. CDR3 amino acids: CASSLVALGSPDPQAFF. CDR3 DNA: TGTGCCAGCAGCTTAGTGGCACTGGGCAGTCCCGACCCGCAAGCTTTCTTT. The complete variable domain, with remaining parts taken from reference TRBV13 and TRBJ1-1, reads AAGVIQSPRHLIKEKRETATLKCYPIPRHDTVYWYQQGPGQDPQFLISFYEKMQSDKGSIPDRFSAQQFSDYHSELNMSSLELGDSALYFCASSLVALGSPDPQAFFGQGTRLTVV.

The rearrangement joins TRBV10-1 to TRBJ2-3; D is unresolved. This CDR3 is built from 14 residues. V was trimmed by 4 bases and J by 6 bases, leaving 14 bases between them. Germline V gives CDR1 WNHNN, CDR2 SYGVQD (reference sequence). CDR3 DNA: TGCGCCAGCAGTGGGGCAGGTACGTCGGATACGCAGTATTTT. This translates into CASSGAGTSDTQYF.

The chain joins TRBV5-1 to TRBJ2-7, with 8 bases fitting TRBD2. This CDR3 is 15 amino acids long. Germline V gene data show CDR1 as SGHRS and CDR2 as YFSETQ. The ends lost 3 bases at V and 4 bases at J; junction bases unmatched: 9. Written as DNA, the CDR3 is TGCGCCAGCAGCTCAGCGGGGGCCGGAGGATACGAGCAGTACTTC. Protein: CASSSAGAGGYEQYF.

This chain connects TRBV19 to TRBJ1-2, with 8 nucleotides matching TRBD1. Germline CDR1 and CDR2: LNHDA and SQIVND (reference sequence). The CDR3 totals 14 residues. The ends lost 7 bases at V and 8 bases at J; junction bases unmatched: 12. The CDR3 spells CASIDGQGVSGYTF. DNA of the CDR3: TGTGCCAGTATTGACGGACAGGGAGTCAGCGGCTACACCTTC.

The V gene is TRBV6-6, the J gene TRBJ1-1; TRBD1 aligns across 7 bases. The germline CDR1 and CDR2 sequences are MNHNY and SVGAGI (reference sequence). The CDR3 length is 11 residues. With 5 bases clipped from V and 10 bases from J, the junction kept 4 bases outside the gene matches. Written as DNA, the CDR3 is TGTGCCAGCAGTGATGACAGGGCAGCTTTCTTT. This sequence encodes CASSDDRAAFF.

This chain connects TRBV30 to TRBJ1-5; a weak D match, TRBD1 (5 bases). This CDR3 has 16 residues. Per the germline V gene, CDR1 is GTSNPN and CDR2 is SVGIG (reference sequence). Trimming stripped 0 bases from V and 0 bases from J, with 12 bases between. CDR3 nucleotides: TGTGCCTGGAGTGTATTCCAGGGCTATAGCAATCAGCCCCAGCATTTT. This codes for CAWSVFQGYSNQPQHF.

This clone was found once. The V and J genes are TRBV2 and TRBJ2-7; the match to TRBD2 covers 9 bases. The CDR3 is made up of 14 amino acids. Germline CDR1 is SNHLY and CDR2 is FYNNEI. Losses at the gene ends were 4 bases for V and 3 bases for J; bases not matched to a gene: 4. This chain's CDR3 is CASSASGGFYEQYF. DNA for the CDR3: TGTGCCAGCAGTGCGAGCGGGGGGTTCTACGAGCAGTACTTC.

The chain couples TRBV7-3 to TRBJ1-1, with 7 bases aligning to TRBD1. Per germline, CDR1 SGHTA and CDR2 FQGTGA. This CDR3 is built from 15 residues. J lost 0 bases, V lost 5 bases, and 6 bases had no gene match. The CDR3 nucleotides read TGTGCCAGCAGCATATCGACAGGGTTGAACACTGAAGCTTTCTTT. This codes for CASSISTGLNTEAFF.

The V and J genes are TRBV2 and TRBJ1-2; 7 nucleotides agree with TRBD1. Germline CDR1 SNHLY, CDR2 FYNNEI. The CDR3 has 13 amino acids. V gave up 4 bases and J gave up 8 bases; unmatched junction bases: 7. The CDR3 DNA reads as TGTGCCAGCAGTGCCGACAGGGAAAGAGGCTACACCTTC. It encodes CASSADRERGYTF.

The gene calls are TRBV18 and TRBJ2-5; possible D gene TRBD1, 6 bases. The DNA end is a closer match to TRBJ2-7, so the J assignment may be wrong. This CDR3 comprises 13 residues. The V gene's germline CDR1 is KGHSH and CDR2 LQKENI. The CDR3 DNA is TGTGCCAGCTCATTACAGGACAGTCGCGAGCAGTACTTC. It yields the protein CASSLQDSREQYF.

This rearrangement joins TRBV27 to TRBJ2-1, with 8 positions matching TRBD1. CDR1 is MNHEY, CDR2 SMNVEV, per germline (reference sequence). The V and J ends lost 0 bases and 7 bases, in that order; junction bases with no gene match: 2. The CDR3 is 14 amino acids. Written as DNA, the CDR3 is TGTGCCAGCAGTTTATCTTGGACAGGGAATGAGCAGTTCTTC. This gives the protein CASSLSWTGNEQFF.

The V call is TRBV10-3, the J call TRBJ2-1, with 10 bases matching TRBD1. V dropped 6 bases and J dropped 9; count of bases not matched to a gene: 8. This CDR3 comprises 14 residues. Germline CDR1 reads ENHRY; CDR2 reads SYGVKD. The CDR3 loop reads CAIREDRGGIEQFF. The CDR3 DNA reads TGTGCCATCAGAGAGGACAGGGGGGGGATTGAGCAGTTCTTC.

The chain carries TRBV7-9 and TRBJ2-3; 8 nucleotides agree with TRBD2. V shed 1 base, J shed 3 bases, and the junction held 6 bases outside the gene matches. The CDR3 loop spans 16 amino acids. Germline V gene data show CDR1 as SEHNR and CDR2 as FQNEAQ (reference sequence). The CDR3 bases are TGTGCCAGCAGCTTAGGGGAGGGCGGGGGGACAGATACGCAGTATTTT. Translated: CASSLGEGGGTDTQYF.

The chain combines TRBV6-1 with TRBJ1-1, with 7 positions matching TRBD1. This CDR3 contains 16 residues. Germline lookup yields CDR1 MNHNS and CDR2 SASEGT. V was pared by 4 bases and J by 4 bases, with 12 bases of the junction left unmatched. The CDR3 bases are TGTGCCAGCAGTGGAATCAGACAGGGAATGGGCACTGAAGCTTTCTTT. This sequence encodes CASSGIRQGMGTEAFF.

V gene TRBV11-2 combines with J gene TRBJ2-7; TRBD1 matches 11 bases. V shed 4 bases, J shed 4 bases, and the junction held 9 bases outside the gene matches. CDR3 length: 16 residues. The germline CDR1 and CDR2 sequences are SGHAT and FQNNGV. CDR3 DNA sequence: TGTGCCAGCAGCTCCCCGCGGACAGGGGGCTTATACGAGCAGTACTTC. Its translation is CASSSPRTGGLYEQYF.

This clone has a single count. The V and J genes are TRBV21-1 and TRBJ2-7; the D segment call TRBD2 is taken from the table without a DNA check. TRBV21-1 is assigned pseudogene status. The CDR3 is 14 residues long. CDR3: CASSKELAVYEQYF. The CDR3 DNA reads as TGTGCCAGCAGCAAAGAACTAGCGGTATACGAGCAGTACTTC.

The chain employs TRBV14 and TRBJ2-1, with TRBD2 as a possible D gene (5 bases). The CDR3 runs 14 residues. Germline values: CDR1 SGHDN, CDR2 FVKESK. V gave up 0 bases and J gave up 8 bases, with 11 bases separating them. The CDR3 spells CASSQELPGDEQFF. Here the CDR3 DNA reads TGTGCCAGCAGCCAAGAACTCCCCGGGGATGAGCAGTTCTTC.

V and J are TRBV5-1 and TRBJ1-4; TRBD1 aligns across 9 bases. The trim removed 2 bases at V and 0 bases at J, leaving 8 bases unmatched. The germline CDR1 and CDR2 sequences are SGHRS and YFSETQ. The CDR3 loop spans 18 amino acids. CDR3 in amino acids: CASSLTGTGSATNEKLFF. CDR3 coding DNA: TGCGCCAGCAGCTTAACCGGGACAGGGAGTGCAACTAATGAAAAACTGTTTTTT.

V gene TRBV5-1 combines with J gene TRBJ2-2; D ambiguous. Trimming removed 0 bases at V and 3 bases at J, with 6 bases between. The CDR3 sequence is 14 residues long. Germline V lookup: CDR1 SGHRS, CDR2 YFSETQ. CDR3 DNA: TGCGCCAGCAGCTTGGTATCGGACACCGGGGAGCTGTTTTTT. Translating gives CASSLVSDTGELFF.

The V and J genes are TRBV28 and TRBJ2-1; D call uncertain. CDR3 size: 14 residues. V lost 0 bases, J lost 4 bases, and 7 bases lay in between. Per germline, CDR1 MDHEN and CDR2 SYDVKM. This CDR3 reads CASSLWTLYNEQFF. DNA for the CDR3: TGTGCCAGCAGTTTATGGACTCTATACAATGAGCAGTTCTTC.

This sequence joins TRBV5-4 and TRBJ2-3; a weak D match, TRBD1 (6 bases). Germline CDR1 and CDR2: SGHNT and YYREEE (reference sequence). V lost 8 bases, J lost 2 bases, and 9 bases lay in between. The CDR3 runs to 12 residues. CDR3 in DNA: TGTGCCAGTAGGGACAACACAGATACGCAGTATTTT. Amino acids: CASRDNTDTQYF.

This chain uses TRBV7-9 with TRBJ2-5; TRBD2 is a possible D gene (6 bases). This CDR3 has 14 residues. Germline CDR1 SEHNR, CDR2 FQNEAQ (reference sequence). V lost 10 bases and J 5 bases, leaving 20 bases between the germline ends. The CDR3: CATSDLTSLETQYF. CDR3 coding DNA: TGTGCCACCTCAGATCTTACTAGCCTGGAGACCCAGTACTTC.

The V and J genes are TRBV27 and TRBJ1-1, with a tentative D call TRBD1 (6 bases). The V and J ends lost 3 bases and 3 bases respectively, with 11 bases between them. The length of the CDR3 is 14 residues. The V gene's germline CDR1 is MNHEY and CDR2 SMNVEV (reference sequence). This CDR3 reads CASSFWGPDTEAFF. CDR3 nucleotides: TGTGCCAGCAGTTTCTGGGGGCCGGACACTGAAGCTTTCTTT.